This record concerns one TCR beta chain sequence. Measured with immunoSEQ multiplex PCR; TCRdb has only the in-frame clones, and not every one. Of 60,000 to 80,000 clones listed, more than 75% are singletons. V lost 5 bases and J lost 2, with 9 bases in between. Germline V gene sequence: CDR1 MDHEN, CDR2 SYDVKM. The CDR3 has 13 amino acids. The data derive from a study of control samples from healthy donors and cancer patients. The chain links TRBV28 to TRBJ1-2, with D possibly matching TRBD1 (5 bases). The sequencing input was blood. This receptor was identified in a woman in her forties or fifties in good health. CDR3 region: CASSTSGNYGYTF. The CDR3 DNA is TGTGCCAGCAGTACGTCAGGGAACTATGGCTACACCTTC.